The sequence of this T cell receptor beta chain was determined in a study of tumor-infiltrating lymphocytes in primary liver carcinoma. Both RNA and DNA were isolated together from about 21-30 mg of bulk tissue that had not been sorted. Every single tumor sample held over 75% viable tumor cells. Making TCR beta cDNA involved approximately 530 ng total RNA and a constant-region primer. TCR beta libraries came from three nested multiplex PCR rounds using slightly modified ARM-PCR. Researchers ran the first two PCR rounds for ten to eleven cycles each with TRBV1-TRBV30 forward primers and a C-beta reverse primer. TCRdb fed the multiplex PCR reads into MiXCR, producing one record per CDR3 protein. The profile shows 30,000 to 40,000 distinct CDR3 sequences, 70% to 85% of them singletons. The CDR3 totals 18 residues. V was clipped by 3 bases and J by 2 bases, with 21 bases between them. Germline lookup yields CDR1 SGHRS and CDR2 YFSETQ.

The receptor was derived from a man aged 40-55 years with primary liver carcinoma and hepatitis B virus infection. This chain connects TRBV5-1 to TRBJ1-3, with unresolved D. Sequenced input: liver tumor tissue from sampling region 4. The subset: tumor region T4, right-lateral pole. In nucleotides, the CDR3 is TGCGCCAGCAGCTCGTCTTCGCCAGTAAAAGGGACTGGAAACACCATATATTTT. Amino acid sequence: CASSSSSPVKGTGNTIYF.